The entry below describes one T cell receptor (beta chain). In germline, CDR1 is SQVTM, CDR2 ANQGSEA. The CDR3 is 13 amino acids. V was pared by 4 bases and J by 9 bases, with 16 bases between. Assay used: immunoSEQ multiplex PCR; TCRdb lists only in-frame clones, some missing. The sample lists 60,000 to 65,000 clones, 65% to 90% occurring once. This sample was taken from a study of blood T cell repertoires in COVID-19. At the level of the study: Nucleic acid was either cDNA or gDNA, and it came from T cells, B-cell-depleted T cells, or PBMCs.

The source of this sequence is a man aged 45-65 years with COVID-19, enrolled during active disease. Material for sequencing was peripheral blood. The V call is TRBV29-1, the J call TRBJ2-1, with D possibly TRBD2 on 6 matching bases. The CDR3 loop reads CSVVPGVRGEQFF. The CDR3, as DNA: TGCAGCGTTGTACCGGGAGTAAGGGGTGAGCAGTTCTTC.